This T cell receptor (beta chain) was found in a study of T cell changes during pregnancy in multiple sclerosis. Sequencing used immunoSEQ multiplex PCR; TCRdb keeps in-frame clones, though not all of them. Of approximately 41,000 clones in the sample, more than 75% were seen once. CDR3 size: 15 residues. J was trimmed by 7 bases and V by 2 bases; bases with no gene match: 9. Germline CDR1 and CDR2: SGDLS and YYNGEE. Sequencing input: PBMCs (not recorded whether the cells were cultured). This chain links TRBV9 with TRBJ2-7; 10 nucleotides agree with TRBD1. This clonotype originated in a female donor with multiple sclerosis, enrolled in a pregnancy study. The CDR3 DNA follows: TGTGCCAGCAGCGTCTCCGGGACAGGGGTCGAAGAGCAGTACTTC. It yields the protein CASSVSGTGVEEQYF.